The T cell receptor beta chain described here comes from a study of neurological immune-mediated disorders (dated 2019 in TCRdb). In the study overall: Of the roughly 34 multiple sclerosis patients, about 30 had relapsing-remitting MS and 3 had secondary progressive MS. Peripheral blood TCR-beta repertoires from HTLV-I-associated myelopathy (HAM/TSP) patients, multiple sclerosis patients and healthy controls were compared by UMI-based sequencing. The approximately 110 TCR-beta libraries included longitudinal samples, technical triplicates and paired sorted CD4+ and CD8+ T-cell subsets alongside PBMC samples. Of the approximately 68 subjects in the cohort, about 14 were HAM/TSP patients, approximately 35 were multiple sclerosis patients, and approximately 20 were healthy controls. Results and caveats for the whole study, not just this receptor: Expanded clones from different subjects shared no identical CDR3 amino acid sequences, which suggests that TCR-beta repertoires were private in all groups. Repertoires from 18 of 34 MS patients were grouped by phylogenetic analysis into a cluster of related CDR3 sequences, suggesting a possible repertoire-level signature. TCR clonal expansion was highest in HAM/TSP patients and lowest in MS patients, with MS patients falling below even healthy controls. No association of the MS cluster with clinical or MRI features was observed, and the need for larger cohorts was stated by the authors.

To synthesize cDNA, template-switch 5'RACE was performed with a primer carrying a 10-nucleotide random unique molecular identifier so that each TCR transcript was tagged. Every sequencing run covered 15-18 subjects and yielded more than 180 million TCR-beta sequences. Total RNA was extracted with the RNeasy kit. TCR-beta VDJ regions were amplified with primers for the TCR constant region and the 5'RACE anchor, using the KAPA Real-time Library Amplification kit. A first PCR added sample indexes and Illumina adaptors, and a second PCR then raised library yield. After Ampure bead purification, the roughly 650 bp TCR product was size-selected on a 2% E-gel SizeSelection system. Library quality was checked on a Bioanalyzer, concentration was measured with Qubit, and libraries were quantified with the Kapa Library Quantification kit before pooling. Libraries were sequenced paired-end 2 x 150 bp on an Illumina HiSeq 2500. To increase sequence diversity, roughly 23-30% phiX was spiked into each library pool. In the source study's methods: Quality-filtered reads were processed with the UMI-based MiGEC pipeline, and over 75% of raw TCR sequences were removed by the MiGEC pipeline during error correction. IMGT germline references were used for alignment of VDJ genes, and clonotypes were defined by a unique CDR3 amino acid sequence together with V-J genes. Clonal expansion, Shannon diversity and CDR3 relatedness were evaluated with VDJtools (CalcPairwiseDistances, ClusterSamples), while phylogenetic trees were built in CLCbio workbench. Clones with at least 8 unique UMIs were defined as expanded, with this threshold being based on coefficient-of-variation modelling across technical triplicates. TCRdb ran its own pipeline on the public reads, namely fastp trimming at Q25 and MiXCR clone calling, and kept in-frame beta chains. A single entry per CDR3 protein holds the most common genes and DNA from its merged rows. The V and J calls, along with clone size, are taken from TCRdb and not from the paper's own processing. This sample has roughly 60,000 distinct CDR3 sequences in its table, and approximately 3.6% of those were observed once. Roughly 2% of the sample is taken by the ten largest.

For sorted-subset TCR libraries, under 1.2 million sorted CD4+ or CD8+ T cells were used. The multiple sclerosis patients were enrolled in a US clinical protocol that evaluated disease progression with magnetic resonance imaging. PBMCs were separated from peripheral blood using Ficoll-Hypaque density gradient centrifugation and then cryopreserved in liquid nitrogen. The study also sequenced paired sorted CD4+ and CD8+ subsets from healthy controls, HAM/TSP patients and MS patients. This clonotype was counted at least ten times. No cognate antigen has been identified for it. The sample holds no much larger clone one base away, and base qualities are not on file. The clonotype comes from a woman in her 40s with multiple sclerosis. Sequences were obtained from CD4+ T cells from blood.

CDR3 sequence: CSVEEQGGNQPQHF. At the DNA level, the sequence is TGCAGCGTTGAAGAACAGGGGGGCAATCAGCCCCAGCATTTT. The receptor chain draws on TRBV29-1 and TRBJ1-5, with 8 middle bases fitting TRBD1. Via the germline V gene, CDR1 is SQVTM and CDR2 ANQGSEA. Taken from cysteine to phenylalanine, the CDR3 has 14 residues. Of all the DNA, just the CDR3 is kept, 42 bases in frame from base 1. For this chain, trimming is 0 bases at the V end and 2 bases at the J end, and the number of junction bases without a gene match is 0.